This TCR beta chain was captured in a study of early T cells in non-severe SARS-CoV-2 infection (dated by TCRdb to 2020 to 2022). Context from the whole study: Bulk RNA from unsorted whole blood was used for TCR sequencing, so alpha and beta chains could not be paired. Paper-wide results and their limitations: VDJdb matching was skewed toward anti-spike CD8 responses and likely underestimated virus-specific expansions by missing private and CD4 specificities.

The germline V gene (reference sequence) sets CDR1 to DFQATT and CDR2 to SNEGSKA. Spanning cysteine to phenylalanine, the CDR3 consists of 13 amino acids. CDR3 DNA is the only sequence kept; it has 39 bases, read in frame from the first base. A case-control design nested within a healthcare worker cohort in London, UK, was used, with weekly nasopharyngeal swab PCR tests and blood sampling performed. Healthcare workers were recruited between 23 and 31 March 2020, during the week of the UK lockdown, and were followed weekly for up to about 16 weeks. This clonotype was detected many times. Its recognized antigen is unknown. A junction end diverges from the germline sequence, so it may reflect a read error. Libraries were prepared through 5' RACE. Sequencing relied on a NextSeq 500. The TCR library protocol attached unique molecular identifiers to individual cDNA molecules to correct for sequencing error and PCR bias. Sequencing covered both TCR alpha and beta chains, and within each sample the abundances of alpha and beta sequences were tightly co-correlated. Per the original workflow: Decombinator V4 was used to annotate TCR sequences for V gene, J gene and CDR3. TCRs were defined as expanded if a significant change between any two time points was detected under a Poisson model with p below 0.0001. TCR abundances were normalised to the total number of TCRs sequenced per sample and were expressed as counts per million. TRAV1-2 paired with TRAJ12, TRAJ20 or TRAJ33 defined MAIT TCRs, while TRAV10 paired with TRAJ18 defined iNKT TCRs. VDJdb, accessed 1 November 2021, was searched for CMV, EBV and SARS-CoV-2 annotated TCRs, excluding TCRs annotated for multiple antigens. TCRdb handled the public reads itself, with Q25 trimming in fastp and clone calling in MiXCR, and kept productive beta chains. Each entry merges the rows of one CDR3 protein and shows their most common DNA and genes. The V and J calls follow TCRdb's processing rather than the paper's. Counted in this sample were about 48,000 distinct CDR3 sequences; about 10% of them appeared once. The ten largest clones take up about 8.6% of the sample.

The origin of this receptor is an adult who was a healthcare worker with PCR-confirmed SARS-CoV-2 infection or an uninfected control (not recorded which). This sequence uses TRBV20-1 and TRBJ1-2; TRBD1 lines up with 8 middle nucleotides. Sample: whole blood. Here is the DNA: TGCAGTGCTAGATACCCCACGCTGGGACAGGCCTCCTTC. Translated, it gives CSARYPTLGQASF.